Sequencing of this T cell receptor (beta chain) was carried out in a study of PD-1 blockade in classical Hodgkin lymphoma. Study results and caveats: Partial responders and progressors had significantly lower baseline TCR diversity. Repertoire difference causes, possibly disease activity or prior therapy, remain undefined.

The junction had 19 bases not matched to a gene; V was cut back by 3 bases and J by 8 bases. The CDR3 extends over 17 amino acids. Per germline, CDR1 SGDLS and CDR2 YYNGEE. Autologous stem cell transplantation was followed by relapse in every patient, and brentuximab vedotin exposure varied. Sequenced by immunoSEQ multiplex PCR; TCRdb stores in-frame clones only, minus some. The sample has 20,000 to 25,000 clones; around three quarters are singletons. On this clone itself: The antigen is not known.

This sequence originates from a human donor with classical Hodgkin lymphoma. The V and J genes are TRBV9 and TRBJ1-2; 7 nucleotides line up with TRBD1. The sequencing here drew on peripheral blood mononuclear cells (PBMCs), taken before the second cycle of nivolumab. CDR3 sequence (DNA): TGTGCCAGCAGCGCAATCTCGAGGACAGGAGCGGTCAGGGGCTACACCTTC. It specifies CASSAISRTGAVRGYTF.